Given below is one T cell receptor beta chain in context. This entry is derived from a study of blood T cell repertoires in COVID-19. On the study more broadly: Acute and convalescent COVID-19 specimens originated in the United States, Italy and Spain. The analysed material was cDNA or gDNA that came from T cells, B-cell-depleted T cells, or PBMCs.

Profiled with immunoSEQ multiplex PCR; TCRdb holds only in-frame clones, not every one. Among around 94,000 clones, 84% were seen once, and the ten largest hold 9.9%. The clonotype comes from a man between 40 and 49 years old with active or convalescent COVID-19. The sequencing input was peripheral blood.

For the CDR3, the DNA is TGCGCCAGCAGGCGCGGCACGGGTACCAATGAAAAACTGTTTTTT. Translation gives CASRRGTGTNEKLFF. The V gene is TRBV4-1, the J gene TRBJ1-4; no clear D. The V end was cut by 6 bases, the J end by 5 bases, with 16 bases between. Germline values: CDR1 MGHRA, CDR2 YSYEKL. The CDR3 loop spans 15 amino acids.